This TCR beta chain was recovered during a study of cytomegalovirus exposure and HLA in healthy donors. A remark on this clone: Its antigen remains unidentified.

Amplification used 60 Vbeta primers and 13 Jbeta primers. The assay was immunoSEQ multiplex PCR, and TCRdb's table has in-frame clones only and misses some. The data contain about 160,000 clones, approximately 80% of them seen just once; the ten biggest clones take up more than 9.5%. Trimming took 2 bases from V and 6 from J, leaving 11 bases between them. This CDR3 region has 15 residues. Germline loops: CDR1 SGHTA, CDR2 FQGNSA. General study results and limits: In vitro checks showed that a few CMV-associated chains really do target CMV antigens. In a later analysis, HLA-associated TCR beta chains were more clonally expanded than equally common others. In a later analysis, specific HLA alleles were associated with around 17,000 TCR beta sequences at a 0.05 false discovery rate. It was reported that the classifier diagnosed cytomegalovirus status with high specificity and sensitivity in both the original and validation cohorts.

The V gene is TRBV7-2, the J gene TRBJ1-6; D unresolved. Sequencing was carried out using PBMCs. The origin of this receptor is a man younger than 35 in good health and CMV-seropositive. CDR3 sequence reads: CASSLRLQFNSPLHF. Written as DNA, the CDR3 is TGTGCCAGCAGCTTAAGGTTACAGTTTAATTCACCCCTCCACTTT.